This paragraph covers one TCR beta chain sequence. This clone was seen only once. Its antigen has not been determined. Base qualities are not recorded, but no much larger clone differs from it by a single base. This sample is drawn from a study of PD-1 blockade in classical Hodgkin lymphoma (dated by TCRdb to about 2020). Regarding the research as a whole: The study used TCR beta sequencing and CyTOF to define a peripheral blood immune signature of response to PD-1 blockade in classical Hodgkin lymphoma. What the study reported, not specific to this receptor: Newly diagnosed patients were reported to have lower baseline TCR diversity than healthy donors, and relapsed/refractory patients were reported to have lower baseline TCR diversity still. The study was restricted to a single clinical trial cohort, and the causes of repertoire differences, possibly disease activity or prior therapy, were left undefined.

This sample's time point label indicates: newly diagnosed, previously untreated cHL patient sample. To serve as a comparison group for the relapsed/refractory trial patients, PBMCs were sequenced from patients with newly diagnosed, previously untreated classical Hodgkin lymphoma. Peripheral blood was collected in 8 mL Vacutainer Cell Preparation Tubes, from which PBMCs were isolated by centrifugation and then cryopreserved. The junction shows trimming of 4 bases on V and 4 bases on J, plus 15 bases between the germline ends. The germline V gene supplies CDR1 SGHRS and CDR2 YFSETQ. Counted from cysteine to phenylalanine, this CDR3 has 15 amino acids. Only CDR3 DNA remains: 45 bases, in frame from the first base. The Qiagen DNeasy kit was used to extract genomic DNA from unsorted PBMCs and from the negatively selected CD4+ and CD8+ fractions. TCR beta CDR3 regions were amplified by immunoSEQ multiplex PCR using primers annealing to V and J segments. Amplification bias was minimized using a synthetic immune receptor repertoire, and residual bias was removed computationally after sequencing. As for the original processing: Custom Python scripts were used to quantify repertoire diversity as the Shannon entropy index. Unsorted, CD4+ and CD8+ repertoires were examined separately, except in combined analyses, for which CD4+ and CD8+ sequences were merged in silico. TCRdb mirrors the immuneACCESS table, restricted to in-frame sequences. Some clones are absent from its copies; in checked studies, under half trace to an unresolved V gene, and the reason for the others is unknown. D and trimming come from the DNA, and the V and J calls and clone size come from that table. Present in this sample are 25,000 to 35,000 clones, around 94% of which were seen just once. The top ten hold 2% to 2.5% of the sample.

The specimen was peripheral blood mononuclear cells (PBMCs). The sequence joins TRBV5-1 to TRBJ1-3; TRBD1 could be the D gene, as 5 bases match. The clonotype comes from a human donor with classical Hodgkin lymphoma. The nucleotide sequence is given as TGCGCCAGCAGCAGAGGGACCGCGGGCGGAAACACCATATATTTT. This yields the protein CASSRGTAGGNTIYF.